This T cell receptor beta chain was documented in a study of PD-1 blockade in classical Hodgkin lymphoma (dated by TCRdb to the early 2020s). Concerning the study at large: Nivolumab dosing was 3 mg/kg intravenously every 2 weeks, continuing until either disease progression or unacceptable toxicity. A peripheral blood immune signature of response to PD-1 blockade in classical Hodgkin lymphoma was defined using TCR beta sequencing and CyTOF.

The time point label, as the study defines it: cycle 1 day 1 (C1D1), immediately before nivolumab initiation. Every trial patient had relapsed after autologous stem cell transplantation, and cohorts A, B and C differed in prior brentuximab vedotin exposure. The trial cohort included more than 55 patients with relapsed/refractory classical Hodgkin lymphoma, and each patient had a best overall response of complete response, partial response or progressive disease. In the multi-cohort phase II CheckMate 205 trial, trial patients received single-agent nivolumab. An independent review committee assessed best overall response by applying the 2007 International Working Group response criteria. PBMCs from the trial were collected at three points: immediately before nivolumab initiation (C1D1), and during therapy at cycle 2 day 1 and cycle 4 day 1. Peripheral blood was collected in 8 mL Vacutainer Cell Preparation Tubes, from which PBMCs were isolated by centrifugation and then cryopreserved.

The Qiagen DNeasy kit was used to extract genomic DNA both from unsorted PBMCs and from the negatively selected CD4+ and CD8+ fractions. Using primers that anneal to V and J segments, immunoSEQ multiplex PCR amplified the TCR beta CDR3 regions. A synthetic immune receptor repertoire was used to minimize amplification bias, and any residual bias was removed computationally once sequencing was done. Under the source paper's analysis protocol: Custom Python scripts were used to quantify repertoire diversity as the Shannon entropy index. The unsorted, CD4+ and CD8+ repertoires were each analyzed separately, with the exception of combined analyses, where CD4+ and CD8+ sequences were merged in silico. Clonal expansion was defined as at least a 2-fold frequency increase after treatment relative to C1D1, with a pseudocount of 0.5 for undetected baseline clones. Clones with 0 or 1 copy at C1D1 were classified as singleton clones, and clones with 2 or more copies were classified as non-singleton clones. By matching protein sequences in sorted samples from the same patient, clones expanded in unsorted samples were annotated as CD4+, CD8+ or unknown. Wilcoxon tests were applied to paired samples to test diversity changes from C1D1 to C4D1. Imported from immuneACCESS, the table was reduced by TCRdb to in-frame sequences with V and J called. These copies leave out some clones; in studies compared against another copy, an unresolved V gene accounts for under half, and the cause of the remainder is not known. That table supplies the V and J calls and clone size; D and trimming were determined from the DNA. The sample contains tens of thousands of clones, about 92% of them found a single time. Of the sample, 9.7% is held by the ten largest clones.

The CDR3 numbers 12 residues from cysteine through phenylalanine. The kept DNA is CDR3 alone, 36 bases in frame from the first base. CDR1 LGHNA and CDR2 YNFKEQ were looked up in the germline V gene. V is reduced by 4 bases and J by 4 bases, leaving a spacing of 7 bases between them. On this clone itself: The clone's antigen remains unknown. No much larger clone is present one base from it, and per-base qualities are unavailable.

Overall study results and their limits: CD4+ but not CD8+ TCR diversity rose significantly by C4D1 (p=0.0027 vs p=0.16), most apparent in complete responders (p=0.02). The study was limited to a single clinical trial cohort, and causes of repertoire differences, possibly disease activity or prior therapy, remained undefined. Baseline TCR diversity was reported as lower in newly diagnosed patients than in healthy donors, and lower still in relapsed/refractory patients. Lower diversity was seen in patients whose nivolumab began less than 1 year after ASCT, and these patients were left out of later analyses so that immune reconstitution would not confound the results. Among trial patients, those achieving complete response had baseline diversity similar to that of newly diagnosed patients, while diversity was significantly lower in partial responders and progressors.

The TCR comes from a human donor with classical Hodgkin lymphoma. This specimen consisted of peripheral blood mononuclear cells (PBMCs), obtained at baseline. The rearranged segments are TRBV4-2 and TRBJ2-5; too little of a D gene remains to name it. For the CDR3, the sequence is CASSPFGETQYF. The bases read TGTGCCAGCAGCCCTTTTGGAGAGACCCAGTACTTC.